This TCR beta chain is from a study of a mutant IDH1 vaccine in newly diagnosed glioma. Study in general: Radiotherapy alone preceded vaccination by 4-6 weeks; alternatively, vaccination started with temozolomide cycles. Those enrolled had earlier been treated with radiotherapy, temozolomide, or both, mostly both.

Study-wide results and caveats: Among patients, 90% to 95% showed immune responses induced by the vaccine.

Germline V gene data show CDR1 as MNHNS and CDR2 as SASEGT. The CDR3 runs to 14 residues. V was shortened by 7 bases and J by 0 bases, with 11 bases between the two germline ends. With regard to this clone: Antigen: not known.

The data were produced by immunoSEQ multiplex PCR, yet TCRdb's version contains in-frame clones alone and is incomplete. The table has about 58,000 clones, around 80% seen once. The sample's time point: week 5, during vaccination. Mutant IDH1 20-mer peptide, at 300 ug, made up each vaccine dose, with topical imiquimod. Donors had new WHO grade 3 or 4 IDH1-mutant, ATRX-lost astrocytomas. Material: PBMCs, obtained from a glioma patient whose treatment included an IDH1 peptide vaccine. This chain links TRBV6-1 with TRBJ2-3; the D gene is possibly TRBD2 (6 bases). The sequence came from a woman in her forties or fifties with glioma. This CDR3 reads CASTRDSSTDTQYF. The CDR3 DNA reads as TGTGCCAGCACCCGGGACTCGAGCACAGATACGCAGTATTTT.